The clone carrying this T cell receptor (beta chain) was seen many times. Its antigen remains unidentified. Genomic DNA was subjected to two-round multiplex PCR for amplification of TCR beta CDR3. First-round PCR, the initial amplification, used primers specific to each TRBV and TRBJ gene. TCRdb re-called the multiplex PCR reads with MiXCR, one entry per CDR3 protein. The data show approximately 20,000 distinct CDR3 sequences, less than 50% seen once. The data belong to a study of prognosis after radiotherapy for stage I lung cancer. The overall study: The roughly 14 male and roughly 6 female patients were aged roughly 50 to 85, median around 74 years. Squamous cell carcinoma tumors occurred in over five patients, adenocarcinoma in around 12.

General observations from the study: Post-therapy Shannon entropy was lower in patients developing distant metastases following stereotactic body radiation therapy. Usage of TRBV and TRBJ genes reportedly differed between metastatic and non-metastatic patients.

This receptor was identified in a donor at least 50 years old with non-small cell lung cancer. The material was PBMCs, obtained before or after stereotactic body radiation therapy (not recorded which).

The CDR3 region is CASSQNGIQDGGETQYF. The CDR3, as DNA: TGTGCCAGCAGCCAAAACGGGATTCAAGATGGCGGAGAGACCCAGTACTTC. This rearrangement joins TRBV4-2 to TRBJ2-5, with TRBD2 as a possible D gene (5 bases). There are 17 residues in the CDR3. Germline CDR1 reads LGHNA; CDR2 reads YNFKEQ. Trimming removed 2 bases from V and 4 bases from J, with 20 bases in between.